The rows below give T cell receptor beta chains drawn from one sample of a study of blood T cell repertoires in COVID-19. Sequencing was performed with immunoSEQ multiplex PCR; in TCRdb, only in-frame clones are kept and a portion is missing. Of about 100,000 clones in the sample, about nine tenths were seen once. Sample: peripheral blood. These receptors were obtained from a man in his fifties with acute or convalescent COVID-19. Each CDR3 is given with its conserved first and last residue. The D gene is left open where the match is weak. Clone sizes are given selectively: once, few, many, or a class where the clone is expanded.

>TRBV24-1|once|TRBJ1-2|-
CATSDSQERGYTF
TGTGCCACCAGTGATAGCCAGGAACGCGGCTACACCTTC
>TRBV7-2|-|TRBJ1-1|-
CASSLAGQFEAFF
TGTGCCAGCAGCTTAGCGGGCCAGTTCGAAGCTTTCTTT
>TRBV9|-|TRBJ2-7|TRBD2
CASSVDRASGTEQYF
TGTGCCAGCAGCGTAGACAGGGCTAGCGGGACCGAGCAGTACTTC
>TRBV7-9|once|TRBJ1-1|-
CASSSSGGGEAFF
TGTGCCAGCAGCTCATCCGGGGGTGGTGAAGCTTTCTTT
>TRBV18|-|TRBJ2-3|TRBD2
CASSPSGLSTDTQYF
TGTGCCAGCTCACCTTCGGGACTAAGCACAGATACGCAGTATTTT
>TRBV9|-|TRBJ2-7|-
CASSTTSDDEQYF
TGTGCCAGCAGCACGACTAGTGACGACGAGCAGTACTTC
>TRBV4-1|few|TRBJ2-3|-
CASSFQEGQDTQYF
TGCGCCAGCAGCTTCCAGGAGGGTCAAGATACGCAGTATTTT
>TRBV4-1|-|TRBJ1-1|-
CASSHPGAVRNTEAFF
TGCGCCAGCAGCCACCCAGGGGCCGTCCGGAACACTGAAGCTTTCTTT
>TRBV6-5|-|TRBJ1-2|-
CATKGGDYYGYTF
TGTGCCACCAAGGGGGGGGACTACTATGGCTACACCTTC
>TRBV5-1|-|TRBJ2-1|TRBD1
CASSTQGAGNEQFF
TGCGCCAGCAGCACGCAGGGGGCTGGAAATGAGCAGTTCTTC
>TRBV2|-|TRBJ2-1|TRBD2
CASRTGTSGSNEQFF
TGTGCCAGCAGAACCGGGACTAGCGGTAGCAATGAGCAGTTCTTC
>TRBV6-5|-|TRBJ2-7|TRBD2
CASRTLADYEQYF
TGTGCCAGCAGGACACTAGCGGACTACGAGCAGTACTTC
>TRBV3-1/TRBV3-2|once|TRBJ2-1|TRBD2
CASSQLAGGGEQFF
TGTGCCAGCAGCCAACTAGCGGGAGGGGGTGAGCAGTTCTTC
>TRBV7-2|-|TRBJ2-5|TRBD1
CASSNPQGVGETQYF
TGTGCCAGCAGCAACCCACAGGGGGTTGGGGAGACCCAGTACTTC
>TRBV5-1|-|TRBJ1-4|TRBD1
CASSRETGGAGEKLFF
TGCGCCAGCAGCCGTGAGACAGGGGGCGCGGGAGAAAAACTGTTTTTT
>TRBV19|once|TRBJ2-1|-
CASSAYRIVGYNGQFF
TGTGCCAGTAGTGCCTACAGGATTGTGGGCTACAATGGGCAGTTCTTC
>TRBV30|-|TRBJ2-7|TRBD1
CAWSKGQGYEQYF
TGTGCCTGGAGTAAGGGACAGGGGTATGAGCAGTACTTC
>TRBV11-2|-|TRBJ1-5|-
CASSLGAGQPQHF
TGTGCCAGCAGCTTGGGGGCGGGTCAGCCCCAGCATTTT
>TRBV24-1|-|TRBJ2-1|TRBD1
CATSDLGTGADNEQFF
TGTGCCACCAGTGATTTGGGGACAGGGGCCGACAATGAGCAGTTCTTC
>TRBV5-4|-|TRBJ1-4|TRBD1
CASSSWTGRNEKLFF
TGTGCCAGCAGTTCCTGGACAGGAAGGAATGAAAAACTGTTTTTT
>TRBV30|-|TRBJ1-2|-
CAWSEGGWGYGYTF
TGTGCCTGGAGTGAAGGAGGGTGGGGCTATGGCTACACCTTC
>TRBV7-9|-|TRBJ2-3|-
CASSLVGTDTQYF
TGTGCCAGCAGCTTAGTAGGCACAGATACGCAGTATTTT
>TRBV27|-|TRBJ1-2|TRBD1
CASRATGGASLGYTF
TGTGCCAGCAGGGCGACAGGGGGCGCGTCCCTTGGCTACACCTTC
>TRBV5-6|-|TRBJ1-3|-
CASSPVGGSNTIYF
TGTGCCAGCAGCCCGGTGGGGGGTTCAAACACCATATATTTT
>TRBV9|-|TRBJ2-1|TRBD1
CASSVTGGSYNEQFF
TGTGCCAGCAGCGTCACAGGGGGCTCCTACAATGAGCAGTTCTTC
>TRBV9|-|TRBJ1-2|-
CASSALVEGYTF
TGTGCCAGCAGCGCCTTAGTAGAGGGCTACACCTTC
>TRBV11-2|-|TRBJ2-7|-
CASGEGGDLGF
TGTGCCAGCGGGGAGGGGGGGGACTTAGGCTTC
>TRBV28|-|TRBJ1-2|-
CASSLWSGRDSYTF
TGTGCCAGCAGTTTATGGTCAGGGCGTGATAGCTACACCTTC
>TRBV5-4|few|TRBJ2-5|TRBD1
CASEYRGGETQYF
TGTGCCAGCGAATACAGGGGTGGCGAGACCCAGTACTTC
>TRBV15|-|TRBJ1-2|-
CATSRLDYGYTF
TGTGCCACCAGCAGGTTAGACTATGGCTACACCTTC
>TRBV27|-|TRBJ2-1|-
CASNPWGGVNNEQFF
TGTGCCAGCAATCCCTGGGGGGGCGTAAACAATGAGCAGTTCTTC
>TRBV6-5|-|TRBJ2-4|-
CASLENIQYF
TGTGCCAGCCTAGAAAACATTCAGTACTTC
>TRBV28|-|TRBJ2-1|TRBD1
CASSPPGGQGLNEQFF
TGTGCCAGCAGTCCTCCGGGGGGACAGGGCCTCAATGAGCAGTTCTTC
>TRBV3-1/TRBV3-2|-|TRBJ1-1|TRBD1
CASSYGTENTEAFF
TGTGCCAGCAGTTACGGGACAGAGAACACTGAAGCTTTCTTT
>TRBV24-1|-|TRBJ2-7|TRBD2
CATSDSSGRTGEQYF
TGTGCCACCAGTGATTCTAGCGGGAGAACGGGCGAGCAGTACTTC
>TRBV27|-|TRBJ2-3|TRBD2
CASSLSLLAGASTDTQYF
TGTGCCAGCAGTTTATCCCTGCTAGCGGGAGCTAGCACAGATACGCAGTATTTT
>TRBV11-2|-|TRBJ1-5|TRBD1
CASSHSGGQEAAGNQPQHF
TGTGCCAGCAGCCATTCCGGGGGACAGGAGGCGGCGGGCAATCAGCCCCAGCATTTT
>TRBV4-2|few|TRBJ1-5|TRBD1
CASSQDRGQGINQPQHF
TGTGCCAGCAGCCAAGATAGGGGGCAGGGAATAAATCAGCCCCAGCATTTT
>TRBV28|once|TRBJ2-1|TRBD2
CASSSPLAGDVEQFF
TGTGCCAGCAGTTCACCCCTAGCGGGAGATGTTGAGCAGTTCTTC
>TRBV19|-|TRBJ1-1|-
CASSIGQGNTEAFF
TGTGCCAGTAGTATCGGCCAGGGGAACACTGAAGCTTTCTTT
>TRBV30|-|TRBJ2-2|-
CAWRGSGELFF
TGTGCCTGGCGGGGATCCGGGGAGCTGTTTTTT
>TRBV9|once|TRBJ2-1|TRBD2
CASSVGGRANEQFF
TGTGCCAGCAGCGTAGGAGGGAGGGCAAATGAGCAGTTCTTC
>TRBV21-1|once|TRBJ1-4|-
CASSKIRKQGRGIPTNEKLFF
TGTGCCAGCAGCAAAATCCGGAAACAGGGGCGAGGTATTCCAACTAATGAAAAACTGTTTTTT
>TRBV7-8|-|TRBJ2-7|-
CASSLGSGRDRFF
TGTGCCAGCAGCTTAGGTTCGGGCAGGGATAGGTTCTTC
>TRBV10-1|-|TRBJ2-4|-
CASIKGAKNIQYF
TGCGCCAGCATCAAGGGGGCCAAAAACATTCAGTACTTC
>TRBV7-9|once|TRBJ2-5|-
CASSLVRTVKGETQYF
TGTGCCAGCAGCTTAGTCCGGACAGTCAAGGGGGAGACCCAGTACTTC
>TRBV19|-|TRBJ2-2|TRBD1
CASSPLGQPTNTGELFF
TGTGCCAGTAGTCCCCTGGGACAGCCAACGAACACCGGGGAGCTGTTTTTT
>TRBV5-1|-|TRBJ2-5|TRBD2
CASTLAGGPDETQYF
TGCGCCAGCACACTAGCGGGAGGGCCTGACGAGACCCAGTACTTC
>TRBV7-2|-|TRBJ1-1|-
CASIRDWNTEAFF
TGTGCCAGCATCAGGGACTGGAACACTGAAGCTTTCTTT
>TRBV7-2|-|TRBJ2-7|TRBD2
CASSQGLAEPYEQYF
TGTGCCAGCAGCCAAGGACTAGCGGAACCCTACGAGCAGTACTTC
>TRBV12-3/TRBV12-4|once|TRBJ2-7|-
CASSRTEYEQYF
TGTGCCAGCAGTCGGACAGAGTACGAGCAGTACTTC
>TRBV5-4|-|TRBJ2-1|-
CASGGLVGHNEQFF
TGTGCCAGCGGGGGGTTAGTGGGCCACAATGAGCAGTTCTTC
>TRBV5-4|-|TRBJ2-2|TRBD2
CASSLAALAGEAGELFF
TGTGCCAGCAGCTTGGCGGCACTAGCGGGAGAGGCCGGGGAGCTGTTTTTT
>TRBV28|-|TRBJ1-2|TRBD1
CAGAGSGGNGYTF
TGTGCCGGCGCCGGATCAGGGGGCAATGGCTACACCTTC